Sequencing of this T cell receptor beta chain was carried out in a study of patients and donors after allogeneic stem cell transplantation (dated by TCRdb to the early 2020s). Library construction relied on RT-PCR. The sequencing machine was a NextSeq 550. TCRdb trimmed the raw reads at Q25, called clones with MiXCR and kept productive beta chains. Rows matching on CDR3 protein sequence are summarized as one entry with the most common DNA and genes. The sample table holds 10,000 to 15,000 distinct CDR3 sequences, of which about 25% were seen once. The top ten clonotypes cover approximately 51% of the sample. Concerning this clonotype itself: The clone's antigen remains unknown. No base-level quality is on record; no much larger clone is a single base apart.

The sample was blood, either unsorted or a sorted T cell fraction (not recorded which). The receptor comes from a human donor who was either an allogeneic HSCT recipient or a stem cell or donor lymphocyte infusion donor (not recorded which). It is not recorded whose cells these are; they may come from a transplant donor.

The DNA reads as follows: TGTGCCAGCAGTTTGCGGGGAGGAGGCTATGGCTACACCTTC. This codes for CASSLRGGGYGYTF. The chain is encoded by TRBV12-3 or TRBV12-4 joined to TRBJ1-2, with no confident D gene call. Its CDR3 holds 14 amino acids, cysteine through phenylalanine. Only CDR3 DNA is held: 42 bases, read in frame from base 1. V lost 3 bases and J lost 4 bases; the stretch between them is 12 bases long.